These 9 T cell receptor beta chains came from one sample sequenced in a study of T cells after yellow fever vaccination. TCRdb independently ran MiXCR on the 5' RACE reads; one entry per CDR3 protein. The sample shows around 320,000 distinct CDR3 sequences, about 10% of them seen only once. The source was CD4+ T cells sorted from PBMCs, collected 45 days after the yellow fever booster vaccination. All receptors come from a man aged 18-30 years who received the YFV17D yellow fever vaccine.

This clonotype has only one observation. V is TRBV10-3 and J is TRBJ2-5; D possibly corresponds to TRBD2 (5 bases). Trimming shortened V by 0 bases and J by 5 bases, and 13 bases separated the two germline ends. Germline V gene data show CDR1 as ENHRY and CDR2 as SYGVKD. The CDR3 covers 15 residues. This CDR3 reads CAISESGSGGETQYF. CDR3 in DNA: TGTGCCATCAGTGAGTCAGGTTCGGGCGGGGAGACCCAGTACTTC.

The chain recombines TRBV7-3 with TRBJ1-1; D possibly corresponds to TRBD1 (6 bases). Germline CDR1 reads SGHTA; CDR2 reads FQGTGA. V lost 5 bases, J lost 3 bases, and 13 bases lay in between. The CDR3 has 14 amino acids. This CDR3 reads CASSPGRGDTEAFF. CDR3 DNA: TGTGCCAGCAGCCCCGGGAGGGGGGACACTGAAGCTTTCTTT.

The rearrangement uses TRBV27 and TRBJ1-1, with D unclear. There are 17 residues in the CDR3. Germline CDR1 is MNHEY and CDR2 is SMNVEV (reference sequence). V lost 0 bases and J lost 6, with 20 bases in between. CDR3 residues: CASSLSSDQAWDSEAFF. CDR3 DNA: TGTGCCAGCAGTTTATCGAGCGATCAGGCTTGGGATTCTGAAGCTTTCTTT.

This chain links TRBV11-2 with TRBJ2-3; D gene uncertain. The CDR3 sequence is 16 residues long. V was clipped by 3 bases and J by 3 bases, with 16 bases between them. Germline V lookup: CDR1 SGHAT, CDR2 FQNNGV. CDR3 nucleotides: TGTGCCAGCAGCTTGGCTTCGACTCCTAATACAGATACGCAGTATTTT. Protein product: CASSLASTPNTDTQYF. The entire variable domain, with the rest obtained from reference TRBV11-2 and TRBJ2-3, is as follows: EAGVAQSPRYKIIEKRQSVAFWCNPISGHATLYWYQQILGQGPKLLIQFQNNGVVDDSQLPKDRFSAERLKGVDSTLKIQPAKLEDSAVYLCASSLASTPNTDTQYFGPGTRLTVL.

This chain connects TRBV7-9 to TRBJ2-7, with a possible D match to TRBD1 (6 bases). The V gene lost 9 bases and the J gene lost 4 bases, with 13 bases spanning the gap. There are 12 residues in the CDR3. CDR1 is SEHNR and CDR2 is FQNEAQ in the germline V gene (reference sequence). This chain's CDR3 is CASSGTNYEQYV. The CDR3 DNA is TGTGCCAGTTCCGGGACAAATTACGAGCAGTACGTC.

This clonotype has just a few counts. The chain combines TRBV15 with TRBJ2-1, with 8 bases lining up with TRBD2. The CDR3 runs 16 residues. Germline V gene data show CDR1 as LNHNV and CDR2 as YYDKDF (reference sequence). J was trimmed by 4 bases and V by 5 bases; bases with no gene match: 10. CDR3 sequence: CATSGQWSGGYNEQFF. The CDR3 region has the DNA TGTGCCACCAGCGGCCAATGGAGCGGGGGTTACAATGAGCAGTTCTTC.

This clonotype was picked up many times. J is TRBJ2-1 and V is TRBV3-1, with D perhaps TRBD2 (6 bases). Trimming stripped 4 bases from V and 5 bases from J, with 15 bases between. CDR1 is LGHDT and CDR2 is YNNKEL in the germline V gene (reference sequence). CDR3 length: 15 amino acids. For the CDR3, the DNA is TGTGCCAGCAGCCGGCGGGGACGGGCAAACAATGAGCAGTTCTTC. Translated: CASSRRGRANNEQFF.

The genes are TRBV5-1 and TRBJ1-2; 10 bases line up with TRBD1. After removal of 6 bases from V and 7 bases from J, the junction contained 9 bases not matched to a gene. Germline lookup yields CDR1 SGHRS and CDR2 YFSETQ. The CDR3 contains 14 residues. The CDR3 reads CASTPDRGVFGYTF. Written as DNA, the CDR3 is TGCGCCAGCACCCCGGACAGGGGGGTTTTTGGCTACACCTTC.

This clonotype was picked up a small number of times. This chain uses TRBV5-1 with TRBJ1-6, with TRBD1 as a possible D gene (6 bases). This CDR3 spans 15 amino acids. Germline V CDR1 and CDR2: SGHRS, YFSETQ. V was trimmed by 1 base and J by 4 bases, leaving 9 bases between them. Here the CDR3 DNA reads TGCGCCAGCAGCTTGACCGGACAGTATAATTCACCCCTCCACTTT. Amino acids: CASSLTGQYNSPLHF. Drawing the rest from reference TRBV5-1 and TRBJ1-6, the complete variable domain is KAGVTQTPRYLIKTRGQQVTLSCSPISGHRSVSWYQQTPGQGLQFLFEYFSETQRNKGNFPGRFSGRQFSNSRSEMNVSTLELGDSALYLCASSLTGQYNSPLHFGNGTRLTVT.